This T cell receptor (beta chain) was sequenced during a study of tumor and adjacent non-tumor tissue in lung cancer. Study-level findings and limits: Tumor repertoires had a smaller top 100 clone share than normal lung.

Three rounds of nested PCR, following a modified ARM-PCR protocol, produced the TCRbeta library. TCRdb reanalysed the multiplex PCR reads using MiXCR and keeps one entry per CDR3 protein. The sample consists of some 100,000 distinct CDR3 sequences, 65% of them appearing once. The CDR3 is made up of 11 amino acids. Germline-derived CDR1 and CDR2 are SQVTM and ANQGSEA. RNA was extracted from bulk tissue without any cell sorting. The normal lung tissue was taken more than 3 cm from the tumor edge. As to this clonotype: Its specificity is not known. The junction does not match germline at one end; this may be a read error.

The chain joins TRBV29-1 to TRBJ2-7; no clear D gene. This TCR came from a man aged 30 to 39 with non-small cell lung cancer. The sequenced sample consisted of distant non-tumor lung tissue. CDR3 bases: TGCAGTGTTGCAGGTACCTACGAGCAGTACTTC. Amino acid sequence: CSVAGTYEQYF.